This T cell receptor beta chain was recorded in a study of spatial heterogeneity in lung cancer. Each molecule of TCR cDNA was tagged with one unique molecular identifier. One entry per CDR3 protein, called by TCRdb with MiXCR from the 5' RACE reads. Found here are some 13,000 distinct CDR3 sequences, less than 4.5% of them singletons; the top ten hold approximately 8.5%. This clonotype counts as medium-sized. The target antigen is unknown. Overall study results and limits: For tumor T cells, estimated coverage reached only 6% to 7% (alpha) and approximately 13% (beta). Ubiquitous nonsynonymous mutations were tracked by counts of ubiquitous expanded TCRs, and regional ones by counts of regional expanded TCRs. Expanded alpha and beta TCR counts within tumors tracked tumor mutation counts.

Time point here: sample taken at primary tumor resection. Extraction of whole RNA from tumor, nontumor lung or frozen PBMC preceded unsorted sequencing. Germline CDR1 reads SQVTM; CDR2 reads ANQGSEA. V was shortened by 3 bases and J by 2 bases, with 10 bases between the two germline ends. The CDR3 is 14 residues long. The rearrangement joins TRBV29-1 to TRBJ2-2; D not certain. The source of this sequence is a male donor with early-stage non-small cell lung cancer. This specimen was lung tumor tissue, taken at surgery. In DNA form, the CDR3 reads TGCAGCGTTGACGGTGGGCTTAACACCGGGGAGCTGTTTTTT. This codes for CSVDGGLNTGELFF.